This T cell receptor (beta chain) was identified during a study of blood T cell repertoires in COVID-19. Study-wide background: COVID-19 samples collected from the United States, Italy and Spain covered acute and convalescent phases. PBMCs, B-cell-depleted T cells, or T cells were the source of the cDNA or gDNA that made up the material.

This clone was found a few times. Here immunoSEQ multiplex PCR was the method, and the copy in TCRdb shows in-frame clones only, minus some. The sample holds fewer than 200,000 clones, roughly 80% seen once. This CDR3 contains 14 residues. Germline lookup yields CDR1 SGDLS and CDR2 YYNGEE. Deletions cut 0 bases from V and 3 bases from J, with 7 bases between. Sequenced: peripheral blood. The sequence derives from a human donor in a cohort sampled during active COVID-19. V is TRBV9 and J is TRBJ1-3; possible D gene TRBD1, 5 bases. CDR3 region: CASSVEGNGNTIYF. CDR3 DNA: TGTGCCAGCAGCGTAGAGGGGAATGGAAACACCATATATTTT.